The 22 T cell receptor beta chains below were found in one sample sequenced in a study of T cell responses to AZD1222 COVID-19 vaccine (dated by TCRdb to the early 2020s). This specimen's time point label, interpreted: baseline before first vaccination. The library was prepared using the immunoSEQ multiplex PCR assay. TCRdb obtained this table from immuneACCESS and retained in-frame rearrangements with V and J assigned. These tables miss some clones; where compared with another copy, unresolved V genes account for less than half of the shortfall, and the remainder is unexplained. This sample lists 60,000 to 80,000 clones; around 90% were detected once. The ten largest make up 4.9% of the sample. Material: peripheral blood, obtained on day 0 of AZD1222 vaccination. Receptor source: an adult in good health.

The chain links TRBV6-1 to TRBJ2-2, with 7 bases identical to TRBD1. V lost 3 bases to trimming and J lost 3 bases; unmatched junction nucleotides: 16. This CDR3 has 19 amino acids. Germline V gives CDR1 MNHNS, CDR2 SASEGT. CDR3 DNA sequence: TGTGCCAGCAGTGACCCAGTAGGGATCCGGGACAGATACACCGGGGAGCTGTTTTTT. Translating gives CASSDPVGIRDRYTGELFF.

CDR3 sequence (DNA): TGTGCCAGCAGCTTAGTGGCAGGTAGGGTCAAGGAAAAACTGTTTTTT. This codes for CASSLVAGRVKEKLFF. The V call is TRBV7-4, the J call TRBJ1-4; D not certain. This CDR3 is 16 amino acids long. CDR1 and CDR2 from the germline V gene are SGHVT and SQSDAQ. Trimming took off 1 base at V and 8 bases at J, with 17 bases between the two ends. The variable domain in full, with the rest retrieved from reference TRBV7-4 and TRBJ1-4, is GAGVSQSPRYKVAKRGRDVALRCDSISGHVTLYWYRQTLGQGSEVLTYSQSDAQRDKSGRPSGRFSAERPERSVSTLKIQRTEQGDSAVYLCASSLVAGRVKEKLFFGSGTQLSVL.

This clone showed up just once. The chain combines TRBV5-6 with TRBJ1-2; a possible D gene is TRBD1 (5 bases). V dropped 4 bases and J dropped 3 bases, with 13 bases sitting between them. Germline lookup yields CDR1 SGHDT and CDR2 YYEEEE. The CDR3 sequence is 14 residues long. In DNA form, the CDR3 reads TGTGCCAGCAGCGTTCAGGGATCAGACTATGGCTACACCTTC. Amino acids: CASSVQGSDYGYTF.

For the CDR3, the DNA is TGTGCCAGTAGTATTTCCGGGTTCACAGATACGCAGTATTTT. The encoded protein is CASSISGFTDTQYF. The chain joins TRBV19 to TRBJ2-3, with D unclear. CDR1 is LNHDA and CDR2 is SQIVND in the germline V gene (reference sequence). Trimming shortened V by 3 bases and J by 2 bases, and 9 bases separated the two germline ends. The CDR3 extends over 14 amino acids.

The V gene is TRBV12-3 or TRBV12-4, the J gene TRBJ2-3; weak D call: TRBD1 (5 bases). V lost 6 bases to trimming and J lost 0 bases, with 7 bases between them. The CDR3 loop spans 13 amino acids. CDR3 nucleotide sequence: TGTGCCAGCAGGACAGCTAGCACAGATACGCAGTATTTT. Protein sequence: CASRTASTDTQYF.

This clone was seen once. J is TRBJ1-6 and V is TRBV2; D not certain. CDR3 length: 15 residues. Per the germline V gene, CDR1 is SNHLY and CDR2 is FYNNEI. V was clipped by 7 bases and J by 8 bases, with 18 bases between them. This CDR3 reads CASTNGVSTYSPLHF. The CDR3 coding sequence is TGTGCCAGCACCAACGGGGTATCCACGTATTCACCCCTCCACTTT.

The gene calls are TRBV19 and TRBJ2-5, with TRBD1 matching 8 bases. J was trimmed by 5 bases and V by 3 bases; bases with no gene match: 2. Per germline, CDR1 LNHDA and CDR2 SQIVND (reference sequence). The CDR3 has 13 residues. CDR3 protein: CASSMQGAETQYF. DNA for the CDR3: TGTGCCAGTAGTATGCAGGGGGCTGAGACCCAGTACTTC.

The CDR3 loop reads CASRPDRGNTEAFF. The CDR3 DNA reads TGTGCCAGCAGACCGGACAGGGGAAACACTGAAGCTTTCTTT. The V and J genes are TRBV6-5 and TRBJ1-1; 9 positions agree with TRBD1. The ends lost 6 bases at V and 2 bases at J; junction bases unmatched: 4. There are 14 residues in the CDR3. Germline CDR1 MNHEY, CDR2 SVGAGI.

J is TRBJ1-5 and V is TRBV19; 7 bases match TRBD1. The CDR3 is 16 amino acids. The junction had 17 bases not matched to a gene; V was cut back by 10 bases and J by 5 bases. Germline CDR1 is LNHDA and CDR2 is SQIVND (reference sequence). The CDR3 reads CATGRTGGLRDQPQHF. In DNA, the CDR3 is TGTGCCACCGGTCGGACAGGAGGTCTACGCGATCAGCCCCAGCATTTT. Based on the CDR3 plus reference TRBV19 and TRBJ1-5, the full variable domain is DGGITQSPKYLFRKEGQNVTLSCEQNLNHDAMYWYRQDPGQGLRLIYYSQIVNDFQKGDIAEGYSVSREKKESFPLTVTSAQKNPTAFYLCATGRTGGLRDQPQHFGDGTRLSIL.

The rearrangement uses TRBV10-2 and TRBJ1-5; a weak D match, TRBD1 (5 bases). Germline V gene sequence: CDR1 WSHSY, CDR2 SAAADI. There are 13 residues in the CDR3. The V and J ends lost 0 bases and 10 bases respectively, with 10 bases between them. In nucleotides, the CDR3 is TGCGCCAGCAGTGAGTCCTCGGGGGTCCCCCAGCATTTT. It encodes CASSESSGVPQHF.

The CDR3 DNA is TGCGCCAGCAGCTTGGGTCCAGTCGGGTACAATTCACCCCTCCACTTT. Translated, it gives CASSLGPVGYNSPLHF. V usage is TRBV5-1 and J usage is TRBJ1-6; no definite D call. This CDR3 contains 16 residues. Trimming removed 0 bases from V and 7 bases from J, with 14 bases in between. Germline-derived CDR1 and CDR2 are SGHRS and YFSETQ.

The J gene is TRBJ2-2, the V gene TRBV21-1; the tabulated D call, TRBD2, remains unverified against the DNA. TRBV21-1 is noted as a pseudogene. This CDR3 is 15 amino acids long. This chain's CDR3 is CASSNRGGFTGELFF. In DNA, the CDR3 is TGTGCCAGCAGCAACCGGGGGGGGTTCACCGGGGAGCTGTTTTTT.

The chain carries TRBV3-1 (or the pseudogene TRBV3-2) and TRBJ2-2, with TRBD1 matching 7 bases. The CDR3 totals 18 residues. Trimming took 2 bases from V and 5 from J; bases not matched to a gene: 14. The V gene's germline CDR1 is LGHDT and CDR2 YNNKEL (reference sequence). The CDR3 sequence is CASSQPHRGVVGTGELFF. The DNA for the CDR3 is TGTGCCAGCAGCCAACCTCACAGGGGAGTGGTCGGGACCGGGGAGCTGTTTTTT.

The chain couples TRBV23-1 to TRBJ2-3; 11 bases match TRBD2. TRBV23-1 is an ORF for which the function is uncertain. The CDR3 is 14 amino acids. V lost 5 bases, J lost 4 bases, and 2 bases stayed unmatched. CDR3: CASSCSGGADTQYF. CDR3 DNA sequence: TGCGCCAGCAGTTGTAGCGGGGGGGCAGATACGCAGTATTTT.

The chain is built from TRBV7-2 and TRBJ2-2; 8 positions agree with TRBD2. Per the germline V gene, CDR1 is SGHTA and CDR2 is FQGNSA. V trimming: 4 bases; J trimming: 7 bases; junction bases outside the gene matches: 8. The CDR3 has 15 amino acids. CDR3 amino acids: CASSSSGGVGGELFF. In nucleotides, the CDR3 is TGTGCCAGCAGCTCCTCGGGGGGGGTTGGCGGGGAGCTGTTTTTT.

The rearrangement joins TRBV3-1 (or the pseudogene TRBV3-2) to TRBJ1-2, with a possible D match to TRBD1 (5 bases). This CDR3 has 14 residues. Trimming took off 4 bases at V and 6 bases at J, with 15 bases between the two ends. Germline V gives CDR1 LGHDT, CDR2 YNNKEL (reference sequence). The CDR3 coding sequence is TGTGCCAGCAGCCTTTCCGGTCAGGGCAATGGCTACACCTTC. Translation gives CASSLSGQGNGYTF.

This chain joins TRBV6-1 and TRBJ2-2; a weak D match, TRBD1 (7 bases). The CDR3 contains 17 residues. V lost 0 bases and J lost 0, with 11 bases in between. Germline CDR1 MNHNS, CDR2 SASEGT. DNA of the CDR3: TGTGCCAGCAGTGAAGCTGGGGGGACAGCGAACACCGGGGAGCTGTTTTTT. This translates into CASSEAGGTANTGELFF.

V usage is TRBV12-3 or TRBV12-4 and J usage is TRBJ1-2; TRBD1 is a possible D gene (5 bases). CDR3 length equals 13 residues. V was clipped by 7 bases and J by 5 bases, with 14 bases between them. In DNA, the CDR3 is TGTGCCAGCACCCCTTCGGGGGGGTATGGCTACACCTTC. This encodes CASTPSGGYGYTF.

This clone was found once. The chain links TRBV5-1 to TRBJ2-1; 7 nucleotides line up with TRBD2. J lost 15 bases, V lost 0 bases, and 9 bases had no gene match. The CDR3 is made up of 13 amino acids. Germline CDR1 is SGHRS and CDR2 is YFSETQ. CDR3 DNA: TGCGCCAGCAGCTTGGGAAATCGGGACTACTGGTTCTTC. Residues: CASSLGNRDYWFF.

The rearrangement links TRBV3-1 (or the pseudogene TRBV3-2) to TRBJ1-5; the D is unclear. This CDR3 comprises 14 residues. The V end lost 0 bases, the J end lost 5 bases, and 8 bases lay between the germline ends. Germline CDR1 is LGHDT and CDR2 is YNNKEL (reference sequence). CDR3 sequence (DNA): TGTGCCAGCAGCCAAGACACGAATTATCAGCCCCAGCATTTT. It translates to CASSQDTNYQPQHF.

Only one count was recorded for this clone. V and J are TRBV5-1 and TRBJ1-1; perhaps TRBD1 as D (5 bases). V was shortened by 4 bases and J by 4 bases, with 20 bases between the two germline ends. The CDR3 sequence is 16 residues long. CDR1 is SGHRS, CDR2 YFSETQ, per germline. CDR3 region: CASSPQTVGPGTEAFF. CDR3 bases: TGCGCCAGCAGCCCTCAGACAGTGGGACCAGGCACTGAAGCTTTCTTT.

V and J are TRBV7-9 and TRBJ1-1, with D hard to call. CDR1 is SEHNR and CDR2 is FQNEAQ in the germline V gene (reference sequence). Trimming shortened V by 7 bases and J by 6 bases, and 24 bases separated the two germline ends. There are 16 residues in the CDR3. In nucleotides, the CDR3 is TGTGCCAGCAACTCTAGAGAGACCCGAAAAAAACCTGAAGCTTTCTTT. This sequence encodes CASNSRETRKKPEAFF.